The 7 T cell receptor beta chains in this list originate from one sample, sequenced in a study of post-analysis software for immune sequencing data. These receptors' antigens are unknown. The TCR beta cDNA libraries contained unique molecular identifiers. A single record per CDR3 protein comes from TCRdb applying MiXCR to the PCR reads. The data contain roughly 620,000 distinct CDR3 sequences, 44% of them singletons. General study points: A few TRBV segments, TRBV5-6, TRBV5-1 and TRBV20-1 among them, were found more frequent in patients than controls.

Source material: blood. The origin of the receptors is a girl aged 5-17 years with multiple sclerosis.

This clonotype was counted only a few times. This rearrangement joins TRBV12-3 or TRBV12-4 to TRBJ2-3, with TRBD1 matching 11 bases. After removal of 7 bases from V and 3 bases from J, the junction contained 15 bases not matched to a gene. There are 18 residues in the CDR3. The CDR3 DNA is TGTGCCAGCACCATTAGGAGCCGGGACAGGGGGAGGACAGATACGCAGTATTTT. Translating it yields CASTIRSRDRGRTDTQYF.

This clonotype has more than one count but fewer than ten. This sequence joins TRBV7-2 and TRBJ2-5; 10 nucleotides line up with TRBD2. CDR1 and CDR2 (germline): SGHTA, FQGNSA. There are 15 residues in the CDR3. J lost 5 bases, V lost 5 bases, and 8 bases had no gene match. The CDR3 nucleotides are TGTGCCAGCAGCCTTAGCGGGGGGATTATCGAGACCCAGTACTTC. Protein: CASSLSGGIIETQYF. The whole variable domain, filled in from reference TRBV7-2 and TRBJ2-5, reads GAGVSQSPSNKVTEKGKDVELRCDPISGHTALYWYRQSLGQGLEFLIYFQGNSAPDKSGLPSDRFSAERTGGSVSTLTIQRTQQEDSAVYLCASSLSGGIIETQYFGPGTRLLVL.

This clonotype appeared a few times. CDR3 sequence reads: CSVSGLAGGQETQYF. CDR3 nucleotide sequence: TGCAGTGTTTCGGGACTAGCGGGAGGACAAGAGACCCAGTACTTC. The chain carries TRBV20-1 and TRBJ2-5; 15 nucleotides agree with TRBD2. Trimming at V came to 7 bases and at J to 2 bases, leaving 5 bases not matched to a gene. The CDR3 length is 15 residues. The V gene's germline CDR1 is DFQATT and CDR2 SNEGSKA (reference sequence).

This chain joins TRBV5-5 and TRBJ2-7, with 7 bases identical to TRBD1. V dropped 4 bases and J dropped 0; count of bases not matched to a gene: 7. The CDR3 is made up of 15 amino acids. Per the germline V gene, CDR1 is SGHKS and CDR2 is YYEKEE (reference sequence). CDR3 coding DNA: TGTGCCAGCAGCGCCACAGGGGTCGTCTCCTACGAGCAGTACTTC. Amino acids: CASSATGVVSYEQYF.

This clonotype appeared a few times. CDR3 in DNA: TGTGCCAGCAGTCCTATCGGGACAGGGGGCAACAATGAGCAGTTCTTC. Translation gives CASSPIGTGGNNEQFF. The chain joins TRBV27 to TRBJ2-1; TRBD1 matches 12 bases. Unmatched junction bases numbered 7, after V lost 5 bases and J lost 5 bases. Germline values: CDR1 MNHEY, CDR2 SMNVEV (reference sequence). The length of the CDR3 is 16 residues.

V and J are TRBV4-1 and TRBJ1-1; D is possibly TRBD1 (5 bases). CDR3 length: 15 residues. Trimming left V 4 bases short and J 10 bases short, with 22 bases between. CDR1 and CDR2 (germline): MGHRA, YSYEKL. CDR3 loop: CASSPRLSGGGGAFF. CDR3 DNA sequence: TGCGCCAGCAGCCCGCGGTTGTCCGGGGGGGGTGGAGCTTTCTTT.

The chain couples TRBV5-1 to TRBJ2-1, with 10 bases matching TRBD2. Germline trimming cut 0 bases from V and 4 bases from J; bases unmatched to any gene: 4. The germline V gene has CDR1 SGHRS and CDR2 YFSETQ. This CDR3 spans 16 amino acids. This CDR3 is CASSLDSSGGYNEQFF. In nucleotides, the CDR3 is TGCGCCAGCAGCTTGGACAGTAGCGGGGGGTACAATGAGCAGTTCTTC.